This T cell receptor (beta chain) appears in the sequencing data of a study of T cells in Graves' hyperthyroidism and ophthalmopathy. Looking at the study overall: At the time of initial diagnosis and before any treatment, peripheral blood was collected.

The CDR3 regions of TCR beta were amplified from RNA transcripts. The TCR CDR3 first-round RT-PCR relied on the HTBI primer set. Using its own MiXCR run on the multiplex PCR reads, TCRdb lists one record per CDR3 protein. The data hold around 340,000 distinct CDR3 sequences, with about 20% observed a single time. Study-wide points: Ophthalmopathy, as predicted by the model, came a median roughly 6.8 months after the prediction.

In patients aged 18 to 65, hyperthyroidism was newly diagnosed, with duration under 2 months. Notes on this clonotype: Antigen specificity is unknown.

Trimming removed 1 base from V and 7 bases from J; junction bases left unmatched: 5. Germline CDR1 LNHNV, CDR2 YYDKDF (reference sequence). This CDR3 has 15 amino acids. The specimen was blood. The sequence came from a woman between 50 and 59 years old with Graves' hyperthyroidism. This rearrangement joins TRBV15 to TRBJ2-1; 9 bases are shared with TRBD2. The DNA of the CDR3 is TGTGCCACCAGCAGAGGGGGGACTAGCTTGAATGAGCAGTTCTTC. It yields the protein CATSRGGTSLNEQFF. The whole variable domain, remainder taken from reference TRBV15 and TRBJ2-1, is DAMVIQNPRYQVTQFGKPVTLSCSQTLNHNVMYWYQQKSSQAPKLLFHYYDKDFNNEADTPDNFQSRRPNTSFCFLDIRSPGLGDTAMYLCATSRGGTSLNEQFFGPGTRLTVL.